This T cell receptor beta chain was recorded in a study of blood T cell repertoires in COVID-19. About the research overall: Samples came from the United States, Italy and Spain, spanning acute and convalescent COVID-19. The analysed material was cDNA or gDNA that came from T cells, B-cell-depleted T cells, or PBMCs.

Seattle-derived patients entered the study during active infection and were followed longitudinally. Per the original methods: Quantification of nucleated cells was approximated via reference gene primer amplification. Assay used: immunoSEQ multiplex PCR; TCRdb lists only in-frame clones, some missing. That table gives V, J and clone size, and the DNA gave D and trimming. This table has more than 300,000 clones, around nine tenths appearing once. This CDR3 is built from 15 residues. Germline values: CDR1 SGHTA, CDR2 FQGNSA. With 5 bases clipped from V and 4 bases from J, the junction kept 5 bases outside the gene matches.

The TCR comes from a woman in her 70s with COVID-19, enrolled during active disease. The sample taken for sequencing was peripheral blood. The chain has TRBV7-2 and TRBJ2-1, with 10 bases aligning to TRBD1. CDR3 nucleotide sequence: TGTGCCAGCAGCACAGGACAGGGGGGATACAATGAGCAGTTCTTC. It encodes CASSTGQGGYNEQFF.